This TCR beta chain was recovered during a study of beta chain features in type 1 diabetes. Study observations and caveats: Patients with type 1 diabetes showed fewer VDJ junction insertions and more deletions.

For this clone: The antigen is unknown.

Expressed TCRB transcripts were sequenced after all isolated RNA was converted to cDNA. Produced via immunoSEQ multiplex PCR; TCRdb's table is partial and in-frame only. Counted here are hundreds of thousands of clones, roughly 15% occurring once; the ten biggest clones make up over 5%. The sequencing input was central memory CD4+ T cells from blood. This receptor was taken from a man younger than 45 in good health.

CDR3 DNA: TGTGCCAGTAGTATCGAAGGAGCGGGGAAAACAGATACGCAGTATTTT. As protein: CASSIEGAGKTDTQYF. J is TRBJ2-3 and V is TRBV19; 7 nucleotides align to TRBD2. CDR1 is LNHDA and CDR2 is SQIVND in the germline V gene (reference sequence). CDR3 size: 16 residues. Losses at the gene ends were 3 bases for V and 3 bases for J; bases not matched to a gene: 9.